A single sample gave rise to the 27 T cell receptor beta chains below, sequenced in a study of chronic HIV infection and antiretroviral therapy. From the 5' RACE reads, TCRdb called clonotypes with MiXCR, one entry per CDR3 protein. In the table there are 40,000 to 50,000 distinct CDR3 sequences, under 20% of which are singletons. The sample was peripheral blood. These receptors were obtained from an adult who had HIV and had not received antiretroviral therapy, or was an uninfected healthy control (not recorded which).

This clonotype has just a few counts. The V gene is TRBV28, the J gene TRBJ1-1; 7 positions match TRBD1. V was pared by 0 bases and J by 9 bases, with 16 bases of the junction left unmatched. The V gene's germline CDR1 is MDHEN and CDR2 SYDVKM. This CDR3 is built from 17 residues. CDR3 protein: CASSLWDLQGNPTQAFF. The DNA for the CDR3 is TGTGCCAGCAGTTTATGGGACCTACAGGGGAACCCGACACAAGCTTTCTTT.

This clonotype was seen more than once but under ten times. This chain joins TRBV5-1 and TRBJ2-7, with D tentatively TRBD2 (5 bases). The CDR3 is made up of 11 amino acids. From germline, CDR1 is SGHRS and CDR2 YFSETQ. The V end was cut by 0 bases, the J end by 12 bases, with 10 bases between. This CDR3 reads CASSLAGVLYF. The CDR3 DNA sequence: TGCGCCAGCAGCTTGGCCGGGGTTCTGTACTTC. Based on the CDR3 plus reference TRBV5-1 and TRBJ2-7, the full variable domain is KAGVTQTPRYLIKTRGQQVTLSCSPISGHRSVSWYQQTPGQGLQFLFEYFSETQRNKGNFPGRFSGRQFSNSRSEMNVSTLELGDSALYLCASSLAGVLYFGPGTRLTVT.

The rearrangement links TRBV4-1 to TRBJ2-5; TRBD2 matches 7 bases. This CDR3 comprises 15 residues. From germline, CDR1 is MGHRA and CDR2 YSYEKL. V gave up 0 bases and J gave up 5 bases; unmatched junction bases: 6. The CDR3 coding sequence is TGCGCCAGCAGCCAAGATCCGAGACTAGCCGAGACCCAGTACTTC. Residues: CASSQDPRLAETQYF.

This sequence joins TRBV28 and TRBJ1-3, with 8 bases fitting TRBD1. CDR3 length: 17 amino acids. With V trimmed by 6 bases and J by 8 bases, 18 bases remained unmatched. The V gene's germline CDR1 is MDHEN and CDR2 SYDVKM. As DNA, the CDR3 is TGTGCCAGCAGCCATGGACATAAACAGGGGGTTCCATACACCATATATTTT. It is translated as CASSHGHKQGVPYTIYF.

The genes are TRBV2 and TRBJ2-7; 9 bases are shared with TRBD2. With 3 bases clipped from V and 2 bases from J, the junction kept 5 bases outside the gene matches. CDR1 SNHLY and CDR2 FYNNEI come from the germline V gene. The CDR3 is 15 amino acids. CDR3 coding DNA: TGTGCCAGCAGTGATGACGTAGCGGGGGCCTACGAGCAGTACTTC. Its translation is CASSDDVAGAYEQYF.

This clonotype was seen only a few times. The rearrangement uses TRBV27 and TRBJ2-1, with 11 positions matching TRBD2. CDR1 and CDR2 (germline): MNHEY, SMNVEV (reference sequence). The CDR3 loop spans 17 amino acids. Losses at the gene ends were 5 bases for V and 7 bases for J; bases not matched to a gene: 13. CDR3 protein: CASSTPFSGRADNEQFF. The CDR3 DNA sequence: TGTGCCAGCAGTACGCCTTTTAGCGGGAGGGCCGATAATGAGCAGTTCTTC.

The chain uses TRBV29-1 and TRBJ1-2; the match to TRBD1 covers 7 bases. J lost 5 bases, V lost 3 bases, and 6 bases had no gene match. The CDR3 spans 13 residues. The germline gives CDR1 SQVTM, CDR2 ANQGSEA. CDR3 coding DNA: TGCAGCGTTGAGGAGGGGGCGTTTTATGGCTACACCTTC. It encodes CSVEEGAFYGYTF. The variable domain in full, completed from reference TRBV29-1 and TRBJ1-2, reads SAVISQKPSRDICQRGTSLTIQCQVDSQVTMMFWYRQQPGQSLTLIATANQGSEATYESGFVIDKFPISRPNLTFSTLTVSNMSPEDSSIYLCSVEEGAFYGYTFGSGTRLTVV.

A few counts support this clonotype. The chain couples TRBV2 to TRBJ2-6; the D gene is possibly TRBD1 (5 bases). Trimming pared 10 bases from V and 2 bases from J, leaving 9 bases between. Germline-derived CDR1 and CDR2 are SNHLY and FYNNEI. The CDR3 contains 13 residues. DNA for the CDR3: TGTGCCAAAGGGGTTGCTGGGGCCAACGTCCTGACTTTC. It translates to CAKGVAGANVLTF.

The CDR3 loop is CASGLSPGLAGSANEQFF. The CDR3, as DNA: TGTGCTAGTGGTTTGTCCCCGGGACTAGCGGGATCCGCCAATGAGCAGTTCTTC. The rearrangement links TRBV12-5 to TRBJ2-1; 13 nucleotides match TRBD2. This CDR3 contains 18 residues. CDR1 LGHNT and CDR2 FRNRAP come from the germline V gene. V was clipped by 2 bases and J by 6 bases; unmatched bases: 10.

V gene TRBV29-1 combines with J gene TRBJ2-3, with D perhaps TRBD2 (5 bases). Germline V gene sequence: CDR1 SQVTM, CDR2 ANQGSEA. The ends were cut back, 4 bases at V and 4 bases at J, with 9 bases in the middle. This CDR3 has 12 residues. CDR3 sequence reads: CSVVGSSDTQYF. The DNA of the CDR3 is TGCAGCGTTGTGGGGAGCTCAGATACGCAGTATTTT.

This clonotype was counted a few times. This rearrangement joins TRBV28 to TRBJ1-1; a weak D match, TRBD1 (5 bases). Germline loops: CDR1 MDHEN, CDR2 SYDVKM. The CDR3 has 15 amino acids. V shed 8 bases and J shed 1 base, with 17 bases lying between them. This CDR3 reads CASGRDRGKNTEAFF. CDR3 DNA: TGTGCCAGCGGGAGGGATCGGGGGAAGAACACTGAAGCTTTCTTT.

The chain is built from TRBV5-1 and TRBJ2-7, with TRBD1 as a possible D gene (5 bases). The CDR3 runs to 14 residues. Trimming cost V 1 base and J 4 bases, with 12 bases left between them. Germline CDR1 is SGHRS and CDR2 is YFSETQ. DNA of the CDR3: TGCGCCAGCAGCTTGATCAGGGTCGGGTACGAGCAGTACTTC. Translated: CASSLIRVGYEQYF.

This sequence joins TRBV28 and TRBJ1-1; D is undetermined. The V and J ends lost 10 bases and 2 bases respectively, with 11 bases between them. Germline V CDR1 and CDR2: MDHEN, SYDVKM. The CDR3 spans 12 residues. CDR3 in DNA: TGTGCCACCGCGGATATTAACACTGAAGCTTTCTTT. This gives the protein CATADINTEAFF.

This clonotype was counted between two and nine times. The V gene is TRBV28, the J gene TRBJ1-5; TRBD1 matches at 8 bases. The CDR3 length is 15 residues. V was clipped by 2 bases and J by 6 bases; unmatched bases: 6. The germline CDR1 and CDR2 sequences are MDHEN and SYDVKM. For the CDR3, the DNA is TGTGCCAGCAGTTTACGCAGGGGGCAGGGTCAGCCCCAGCATTTT. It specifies CASSLRRGQGQPQHF.

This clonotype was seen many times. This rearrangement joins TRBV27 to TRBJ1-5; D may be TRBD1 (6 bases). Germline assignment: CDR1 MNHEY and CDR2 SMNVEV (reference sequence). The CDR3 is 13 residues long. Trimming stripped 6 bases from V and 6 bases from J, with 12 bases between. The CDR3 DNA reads TGTGCCAGCAGAGTGGACAGATTTCAGCCCCAGCATTTT. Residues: CASRVDRFQPQHF.

DNA for the CDR3: TGTGCCAGCAGTTACGGGACACAGGCCTATTACGAGCAGTACTTC. It specifies CASSYGTQAYYEQYF. The V call is TRBV6-2 or TRBV6-3, the J call TRBJ2-7, with D perhaps TRBD1 (6 bases). CDR1 and CDR2 (germline): MNHEY, SVGEGT. The CDR3 sequence is 15 residues long. V lost 2 bases, J lost 4 bases, and 15 bases lay in between.

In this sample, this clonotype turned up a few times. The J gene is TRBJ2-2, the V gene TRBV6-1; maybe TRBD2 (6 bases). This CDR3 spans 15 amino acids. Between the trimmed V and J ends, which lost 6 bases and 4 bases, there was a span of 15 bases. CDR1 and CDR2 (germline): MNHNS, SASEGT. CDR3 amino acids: CASRGTRGPTGELFF. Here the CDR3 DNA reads TGTGCCAGCAGGGGGACTCGAGGGCCCACCGGGGAGCTGTTTTTT.

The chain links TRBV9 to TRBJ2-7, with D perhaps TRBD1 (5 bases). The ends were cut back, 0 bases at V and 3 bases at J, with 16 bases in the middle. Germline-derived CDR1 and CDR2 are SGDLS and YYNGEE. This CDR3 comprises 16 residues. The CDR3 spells CASSVGKDTGYYEQYF. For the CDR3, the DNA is TGTGCCAGCAGCGTAGGGAAGGACACAGGTTACTACGAGCAGTACTTC.

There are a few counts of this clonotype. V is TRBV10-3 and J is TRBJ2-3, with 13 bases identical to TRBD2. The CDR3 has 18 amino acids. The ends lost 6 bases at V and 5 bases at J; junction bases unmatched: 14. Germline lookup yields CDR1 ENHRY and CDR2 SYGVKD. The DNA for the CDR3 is TGTGCCATCAGACCGGACAGTCTACTAGCGGGAGGGCGAGATACGCAGTATTTT. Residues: CAIRPDSLLAGGRDTQYF.

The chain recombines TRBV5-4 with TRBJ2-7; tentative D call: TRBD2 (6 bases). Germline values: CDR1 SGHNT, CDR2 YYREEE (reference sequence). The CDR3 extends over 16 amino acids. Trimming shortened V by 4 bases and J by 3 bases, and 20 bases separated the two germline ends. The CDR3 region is CASSGRSGGPSYEQYF. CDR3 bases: TGTGCCAGCAGCGGGAGGTCCGGAGGCCCGAGCTACGAGCAGTACTTC.

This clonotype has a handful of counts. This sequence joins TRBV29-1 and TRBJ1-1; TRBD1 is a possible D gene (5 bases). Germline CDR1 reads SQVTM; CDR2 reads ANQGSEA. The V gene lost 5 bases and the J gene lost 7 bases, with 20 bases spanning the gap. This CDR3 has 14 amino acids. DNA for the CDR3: TGCAGCGTTACGCGGGACGCAGGGATCTATGAAGCTTTCTTT. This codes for CSVTRDAGIYEAFF.

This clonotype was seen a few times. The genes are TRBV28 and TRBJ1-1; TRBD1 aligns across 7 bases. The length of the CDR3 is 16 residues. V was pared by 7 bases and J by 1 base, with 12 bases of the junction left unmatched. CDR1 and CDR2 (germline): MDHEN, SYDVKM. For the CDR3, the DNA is TGTGCCAGCAAAGAAGGGGGCCTTAGGGGGAACACTGAAGCTTTCTTT. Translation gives CASKEGGLRGNTEAFF.

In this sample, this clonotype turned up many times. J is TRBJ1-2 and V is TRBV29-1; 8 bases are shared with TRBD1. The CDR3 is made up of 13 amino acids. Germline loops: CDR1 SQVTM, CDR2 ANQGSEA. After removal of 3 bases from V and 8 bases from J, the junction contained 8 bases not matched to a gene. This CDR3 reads CSVDGQGTRGYTF. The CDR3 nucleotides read TGCAGCGTTGATGGACAGGGTACGAGGGGCTACACCTTC.

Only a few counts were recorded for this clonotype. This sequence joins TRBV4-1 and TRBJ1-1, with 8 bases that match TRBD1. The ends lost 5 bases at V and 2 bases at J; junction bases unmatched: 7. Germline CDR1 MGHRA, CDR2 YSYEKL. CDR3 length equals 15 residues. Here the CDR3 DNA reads TGCGCCAGCAGCGACTGGACAGGGTATAACACTGAAGCTTTCTTT. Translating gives CASSDWTGYNTEAFF.

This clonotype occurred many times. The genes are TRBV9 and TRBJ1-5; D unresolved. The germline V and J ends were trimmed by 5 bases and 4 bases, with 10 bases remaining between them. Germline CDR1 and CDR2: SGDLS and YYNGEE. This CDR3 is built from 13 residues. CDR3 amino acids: CASSDDGNQPQHF. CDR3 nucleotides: TGTGCCAGCAGTGACGACGGTAATCAGCCCCAGCATTTT.

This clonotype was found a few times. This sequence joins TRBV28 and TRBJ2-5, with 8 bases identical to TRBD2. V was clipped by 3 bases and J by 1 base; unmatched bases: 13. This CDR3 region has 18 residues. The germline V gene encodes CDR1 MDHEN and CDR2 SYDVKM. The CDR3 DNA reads TGTGCCAGCAGTTTCCCCACGGTGGTAGCGGGGCGCCAAGAGACCCAGTACTTC. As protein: CASSFPTVVAGRQETQYF.

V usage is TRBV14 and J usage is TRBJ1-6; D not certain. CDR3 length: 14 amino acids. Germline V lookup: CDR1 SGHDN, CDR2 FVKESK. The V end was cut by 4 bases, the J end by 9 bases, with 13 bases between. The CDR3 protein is CASSPRIGVSPLHF. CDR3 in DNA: TGTGCCAGCAGCCCCAGAATTGGGGTTTCACCCCTCCACTTT.